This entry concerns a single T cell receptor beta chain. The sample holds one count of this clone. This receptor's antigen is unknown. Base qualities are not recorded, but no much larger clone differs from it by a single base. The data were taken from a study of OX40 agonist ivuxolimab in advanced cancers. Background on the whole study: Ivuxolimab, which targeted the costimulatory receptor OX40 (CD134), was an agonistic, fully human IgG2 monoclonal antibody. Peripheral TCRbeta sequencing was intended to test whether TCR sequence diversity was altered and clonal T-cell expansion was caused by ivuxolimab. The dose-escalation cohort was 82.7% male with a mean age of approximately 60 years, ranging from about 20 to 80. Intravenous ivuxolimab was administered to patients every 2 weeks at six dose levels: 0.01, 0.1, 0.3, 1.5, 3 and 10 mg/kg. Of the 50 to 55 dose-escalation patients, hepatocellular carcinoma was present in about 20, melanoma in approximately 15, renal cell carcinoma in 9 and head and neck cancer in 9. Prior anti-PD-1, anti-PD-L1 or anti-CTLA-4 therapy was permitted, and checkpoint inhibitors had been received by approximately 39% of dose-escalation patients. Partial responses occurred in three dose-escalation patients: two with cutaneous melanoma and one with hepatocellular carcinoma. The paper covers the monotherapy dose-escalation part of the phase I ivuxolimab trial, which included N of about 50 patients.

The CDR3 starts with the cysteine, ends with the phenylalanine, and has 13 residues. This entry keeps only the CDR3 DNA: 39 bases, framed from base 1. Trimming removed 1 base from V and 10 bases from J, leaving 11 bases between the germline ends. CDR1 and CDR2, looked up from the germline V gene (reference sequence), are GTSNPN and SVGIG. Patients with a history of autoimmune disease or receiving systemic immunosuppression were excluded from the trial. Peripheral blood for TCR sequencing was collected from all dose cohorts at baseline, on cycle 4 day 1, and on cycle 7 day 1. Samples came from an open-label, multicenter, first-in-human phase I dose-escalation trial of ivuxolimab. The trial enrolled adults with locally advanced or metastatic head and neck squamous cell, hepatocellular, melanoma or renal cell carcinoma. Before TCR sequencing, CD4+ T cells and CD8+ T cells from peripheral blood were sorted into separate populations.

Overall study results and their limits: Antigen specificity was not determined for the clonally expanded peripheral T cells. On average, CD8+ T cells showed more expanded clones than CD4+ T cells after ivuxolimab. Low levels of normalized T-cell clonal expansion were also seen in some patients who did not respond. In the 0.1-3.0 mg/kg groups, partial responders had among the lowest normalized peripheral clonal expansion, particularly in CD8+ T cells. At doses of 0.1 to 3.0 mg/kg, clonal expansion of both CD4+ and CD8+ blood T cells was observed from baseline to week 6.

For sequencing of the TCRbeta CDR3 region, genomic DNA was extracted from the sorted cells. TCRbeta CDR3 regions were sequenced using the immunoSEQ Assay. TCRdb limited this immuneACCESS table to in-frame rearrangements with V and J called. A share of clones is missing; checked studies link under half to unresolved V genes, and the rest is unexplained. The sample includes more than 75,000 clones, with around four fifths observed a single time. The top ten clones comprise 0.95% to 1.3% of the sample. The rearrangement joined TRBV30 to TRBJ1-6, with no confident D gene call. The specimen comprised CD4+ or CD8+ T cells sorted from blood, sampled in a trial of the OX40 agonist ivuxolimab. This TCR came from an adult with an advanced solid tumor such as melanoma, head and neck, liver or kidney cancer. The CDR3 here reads CAWSAHEDSPLHF. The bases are TGTGCCTGGAGTGCACATGAAGACTCACCCCTCCACTTT.